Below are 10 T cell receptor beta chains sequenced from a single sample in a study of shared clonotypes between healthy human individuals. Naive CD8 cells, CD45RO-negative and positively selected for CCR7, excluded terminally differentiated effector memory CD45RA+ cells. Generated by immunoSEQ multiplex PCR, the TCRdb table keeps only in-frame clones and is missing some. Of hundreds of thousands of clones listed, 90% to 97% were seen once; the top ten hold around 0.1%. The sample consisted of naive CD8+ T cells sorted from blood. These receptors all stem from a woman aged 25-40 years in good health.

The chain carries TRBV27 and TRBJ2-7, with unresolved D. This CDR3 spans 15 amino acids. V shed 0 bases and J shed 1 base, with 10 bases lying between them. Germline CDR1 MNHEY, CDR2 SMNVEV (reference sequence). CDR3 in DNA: TGTGCCAGCAGTTTATCCTGGGAATCGTCCTACGAGCAGTACTTC. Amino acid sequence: CASSLSWESSYEQYF.

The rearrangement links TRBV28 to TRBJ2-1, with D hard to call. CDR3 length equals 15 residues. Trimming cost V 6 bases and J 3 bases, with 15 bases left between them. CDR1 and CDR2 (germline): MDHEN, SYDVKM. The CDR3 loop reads CASSHLSGRYNEQFF. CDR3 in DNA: TGTGCCAGCAGCCATCTCTCCGGACGCTACAATGAGCAGTTCTTC.

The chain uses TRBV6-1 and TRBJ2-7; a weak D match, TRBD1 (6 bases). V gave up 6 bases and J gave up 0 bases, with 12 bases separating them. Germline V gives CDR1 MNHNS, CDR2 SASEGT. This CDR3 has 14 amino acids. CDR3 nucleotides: TGTGCCAGCAGCGGGACACCTTACTCCTACGAGCAGTACTTC. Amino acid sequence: CASSGTPYSYEQYF.

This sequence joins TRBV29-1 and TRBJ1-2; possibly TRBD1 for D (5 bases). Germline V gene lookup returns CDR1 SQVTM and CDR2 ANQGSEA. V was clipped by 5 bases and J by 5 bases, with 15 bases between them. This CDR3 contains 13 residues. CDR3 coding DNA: TGCAGCGTTATTAACCAGGGAACATATGGCTACACCTTC. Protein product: CSVINQGTYGYTF.

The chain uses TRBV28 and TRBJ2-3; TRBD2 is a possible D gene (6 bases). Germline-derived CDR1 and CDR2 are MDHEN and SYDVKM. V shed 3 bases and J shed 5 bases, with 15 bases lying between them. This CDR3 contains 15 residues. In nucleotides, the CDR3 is TGTGCCAGCAGTTTGGGGCTAGCGATTTTAGATACGCAGTATTTT. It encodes CASSLGLAILDTQYF.

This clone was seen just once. This chain's CDR3 is CASSLDTNPYGYTF. CDR3 in DNA: TGTGCCAGCAGCTTGGACACCAACCCCTATGGCTACACCTTC. The chain couples TRBV5-4 to TRBJ1-2; D ambiguous. This CDR3 has 14 amino acids. The germline V and J ends were trimmed by 0 bases and 4 bases, with 10 bases remaining between them. Germline assignment: CDR1 SGHNT and CDR2 YYREEE (reference sequence).

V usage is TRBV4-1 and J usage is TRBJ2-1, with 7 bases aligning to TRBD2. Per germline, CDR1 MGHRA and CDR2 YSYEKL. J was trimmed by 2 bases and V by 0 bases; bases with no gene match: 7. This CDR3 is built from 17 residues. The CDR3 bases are TGCGCCAGCAGCCAAGAAGGACCTGCGGGAGCCTACAATGAGCAGTTCTTC. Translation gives CASSQEGPAGAYNEQFF.

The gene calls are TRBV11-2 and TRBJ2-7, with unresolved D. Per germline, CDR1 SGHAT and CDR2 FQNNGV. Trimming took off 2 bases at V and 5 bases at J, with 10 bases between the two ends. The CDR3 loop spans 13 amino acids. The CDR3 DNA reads TGTGCCAGCAGCTTACCCTCTTCCAACGAGCAGTACTTC. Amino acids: CASSLPSSNEQYF.

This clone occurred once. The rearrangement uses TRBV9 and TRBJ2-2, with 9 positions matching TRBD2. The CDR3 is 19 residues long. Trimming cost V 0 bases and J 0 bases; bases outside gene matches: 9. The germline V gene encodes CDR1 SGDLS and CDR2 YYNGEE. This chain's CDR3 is CASSVVGLLAGPNTGELFF. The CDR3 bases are TGTGCCAGCAGCGTAGTTGGGTTGCTAGCGGGACCGAACACCGGGGAGCTGTTTTTT.

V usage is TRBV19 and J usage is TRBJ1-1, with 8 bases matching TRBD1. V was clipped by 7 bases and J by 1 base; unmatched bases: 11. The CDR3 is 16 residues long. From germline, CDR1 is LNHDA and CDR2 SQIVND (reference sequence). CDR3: CASIPQGGIWNTEAFF. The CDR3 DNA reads TGTGCCAGTATCCCACAGGGGGGAATTTGGAACACTGAAGCTTTCTTT. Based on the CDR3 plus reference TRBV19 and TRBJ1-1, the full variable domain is DGGITQSPKYLFRKEGQNVTLSCEQNLNHDAMYWYRQDPGQGLRLIYYSQIVNDFQKGDIAEGYSVSREKKESFPLTVTSAQKNPTAFYLCASIPQGGIWNTEAFFGQGTRLTVV.